This T cell receptor beta chain emerged from a study of blood T cell repertoires in COVID-19. The germline CDR1 and CDR2 sequences are SGHRS and YFSETQ. Trimming shortened V by 4 bases and J by 2 bases, and 12 bases separated the two germline ends. This CDR3 is 14 amino acids long. Here immunoSEQ multiplex PCR was the method, and the copy in TCRdb shows in-frame clones only, minus some. The table lists approximately 170,000 clones, around 90% of them singletons. What was sequenced was peripheral blood. The chain links TRBV5-1 to TRBJ1-2; possibly TRBD1 for D (6 bases). This clonotype originated in a man aged 55-75 years with active or convalescent COVID-19. The CDR3 bases are TGCGCCAGCAGCCAAACAGGGTCGAACTATGGCTACACCTTC. It codes for CASSQTGSNYGYTF.